The 9 T cell receptor beta chains presented below share a single source sample, sequenced in a study of lymphopenia after photon versus proton radiotherapy. The protocol was immunoSEQ multiplex PCR, while the TCRdb copy is restricted to in-frame clones and leaves out a portion. The data show about 39,000 clones, with roughly nine tenths seen just once and over 12% held by the top ten. Sequences were derived from peripheral blood, sampled from a patient treated with photon-based radiotherapy. The receptors originated from a man in his fifties or sixties with cholangiocarcinoma.

This rearrangement joins TRBV27 to TRBJ2-3; D not certain. The germline V gene has CDR1 MNHEY and CDR2 SMNVEV (reference sequence). The CDR3 contains 13 residues. The V end lost 0 bases, the J end lost 11 bases, and 12 bases lay between the germline ends. The CDR3 is CASSLSVRNWQYF. CDR3 bases: TGTGCCAGCAGTTTATCAGTGAGGAATTGGCAGTATTTT.

This rearrangement joins TRBV5-1 to TRBJ2-2; possibly TRBD1 for D (6 bases). The germline V gene has CDR1 SGHRS and CDR2 YFSETQ. Trimming stripped 1 base from V and 6 bases from J, with 16 bases between. The CDR3 is 16 residues long. For the CDR3, the DNA is TGCGCCAGCAGCTTGTCGCCAGGGGAAAATGCCGGGGAGCTGTTTTTT. Translated, it gives CASSLSPGENAGELFF.

The chain carries TRBV7-2 and TRBJ2-1, with 11 bases that match TRBD2. Losses at the gene ends were 1 base for V and 0 bases for J; bases not matched to a gene: 2. Looked up from germline, CDR1 is SGHTA and CDR2 is FQGNSA. This CDR3 is built from 17 residues. Here the CDR3 DNA reads TGTGCCAGCAGCTTAGTAGCGGGGGGGTTCTCCTACAATGAGCAGTTCTTC. It encodes CASSLVAGGFSYNEQFF.

This clone was seen a single time. The chain couples TRBV7-2 to TRBJ2-7, with 9 bases lining up with TRBD1. The CDR3 runs 16 residues. Looked up from germline, CDR1 is SGHTA and CDR2 is FQGNSA. The ends lost 4 bases at V and 0 bases at J; junction bases unmatched: 7. CDR3 sequence: CASSSPRDRASYEQYF. DNA of the CDR3: TGTGCCAGCAGCTCCCCCCGGGACAGGGCCTCCTACGAGCAGTACTTC.

The chain joins TRBV28 to TRBJ2-1; D gene ambiguous. The CDR3 covers 14 residues. CDR1 is MDHEN, CDR2 SYDVKM, per germline. V lost 7 bases to trimming and J lost 3 bases, with 13 bases between them. The CDR3 reads CASTGRAFYNEQFF. The DNA of the CDR3 is TGTGCCAGCACTGGGCGAGCTTTCTACAATGAGCAGTTCTTC.

V and J are TRBV7-3 and TRBJ1-1; D call uncertain. Germline values: CDR1 SGHTA, CDR2 FQGTGA. This CDR3 spans 15 amino acids. The ends were cut back, 2 bases at V and 0 bases at J, with 10 bases in the middle. CDR3 protein: CASSLGTAMNTEAFF. The CDR3 DNA sequence: TGTGCCAGCAGCTTAGGCACGGCTATGAACACTGAAGCTTTCTTT. Supplemented by reference TRBV7-3 and TRBJ1-1, the full variable domain reads GAGVSQTPSNKVTEKGKYVELRCDPISGHTALYWYRQSLGQGPEFLIYFQGTGAADDSGLPNDRFFAVRPEGSVSTLKIQRTERGDSAVYLCASSLGTAMNTEAFFGQGTRLTVV.

The chain employs TRBV11-3 and TRBJ2-2, with D maybe TRBD1 (6 bases). V lost 8 bases, J lost 3 bases, and 10 bases lay in between. Germline V gives CDR1 SGHNT, CDR2 YENEEA. This CDR3 contains 13 residues. The DNA of the CDR3 is TGTGCCAGCCAAGGGACATACACCGGGGAGCTGTTTTTT. It encodes CASQGTYTGELFF. Supplemented by reference TRBV11-3 and TRBJ2-2, the full variable domain reads EAGVVQSPRYKIIEKKQPVAFWCNPISGHNTLYWYLQNLGQGPELLIRYENEEAVDDSQLPKDRFSAERLKGVDSTLKIQPAELGDSAVYLCASQGTYTGELFFGEGSRLTVL.

The rearrangement links TRBV19 to TRBJ2-6; D is uncertain. Per germline, CDR1 LNHDA and CDR2 SQIVND (reference sequence). The ends were cut back, 1 base at V and 0 bases at J, with 13 bases in the middle. This CDR3 spans 18 amino acids. CDR3 sequence (DNA): TGTGCCAGTAGTATAGGCCGGGTTGGGGACTCTGGGGCCAACGTCCTGACTTTC. Its translation: CASSIGRVGDSGANVLTF.

The chain couples TRBV5-1 to TRBJ2-2, with TRBD1 matching over 7 bases. V lost 0 bases to trimming and J lost 6 bases; unmatched junction nucleotides: 2. The V gene's germline CDR1 is SGHRS and CDR2 YFSETQ. This CDR3 comprises 14 residues. The CDR3 nucleotides are TGCGCCAGCAGCTTGGCCGGGACAGCCGGGGAGCTGTTTTTT. This codes for CASSLAGTAGELFF.